These 22 T cell receptor beta chains originate from one sample sequenced in a study of blood T cell repertoires in COVID-19. Clones were sequenced by immunoSEQ multiplex PCR, and TCRdb holds only the in-frame ones, with some missing. The sample yields fewer than 400,000 clones, more than 75% seen once. The sample comprised PBMCs or T cells enriched from blood (not recorded which). The receptors were sampled from a woman aged 45-59 years who had recovered from COVID-19.

The chain is built from TRBV24-1 and TRBJ2-3; TRBD1 is a possible D gene (6 bases). Trimming left V 5 bases short and J 1 base short, with 15 bases between. The CDR3 consists of 16 residues. Germline-derived CDR1 and CDR2 are KGHDR and SFDVKD. The CDR3 nucleotides are TGTGCCACCAGTGGTACAGGGTTTTCGGGCACAGATACGCAGTATTTT. Translated: CATSGTGFSGTDTQYF.

The chain couples TRBV19 to TRBJ2-7; D is possibly TRBD1 (5 bases). The CDR3 is 12 residues long. Germline V gene lookup returns CDR1 LNHDA and CDR2 SQIVND (reference sequence). Trimming took 4 bases from V and 6 from J, leaving 10 bases between them. The CDR3: CASSTGNSEQYF. CDR3 nucleotide sequence: TGTGCCAGTAGTACAGGGAACAGCGAGCAGTACTTC.

This clone has a single count. This chain joins TRBV18 and TRBJ1-2; 8 bases match TRBD1. V trimming: 2 bases; J trimming: 6 bases; junction bases outside the gene matches: 5. The germline CDR1 and CDR2 sequences are KGHSH and LQKENI. This CDR3 comprises 14 residues. CDR3 loop: CASSPVRRGHGYTF. The DNA of the CDR3 is TGTGCCAGCTCACCAGTCCGCAGGGGGCATGGCTACACCTTC.

As to this clone: Other DNA sequences in the same sample also yield this CDR3. The chain combines TRBV5-1 with TRBJ1-1; 7 bases fit TRBD1. CDR1 is SGHRS, CDR2 YFSETQ, per germline. The V gene end was trimmed by 0 bases and the J gene end by 1 base; junction bases not matched to a gene: 0. This CDR3 has 14 residues. The CDR3 bases are TGCGCCAGCAGCTTGGACAGGGGGAACACTGAAGCTTTCTTT. It specifies CASSLDRGNTEAFF. The variable domain in full, completed from reference TRBV5-1 and TRBJ1-1, reads KAGVTQTPRYLIKTRGQQVTLSCSPISGHRSVSWYQQTPGQGLQFLFEYFSETQRNKGNFPGRFSGRQFSNSRSEMNVSTLELGDSALYLCASSLDRGNTEAFFGQGTRLTVV.

J is TRBJ1-1 and V is TRBV18; 7 bases match TRBD1. Germline CDR1 and CDR2: KGHSH and LQKENI. CDR3 size: 13 residues. V shed 3 bases and J 4 bases; nucleotides not matched to a gene: 2. The CDR3 DNA is TGTGCCAGCTCACCTCGACAGGGCACTGAAGCTTTCTTT. It translates to CASSPRQGTEAFF.

This clone was seen only a few times. The rearrangement links TRBV25-1 to TRBJ1-3; D remains ambiguous. The CDR3 totals 16 residues. The germline gives CDR1 MGHDK, CDR2 SYGVNS. The V and J ends lost 3 bases and 1 base respectively, with 13 bases between them. The CDR3 spells CASSDAGMGSGNTIYF. For the CDR3, the DNA is TGTGCCAGCAGTGATGCGGGAATGGGGTCTGGAAACACCATATATTTT.

DNA for the CDR3: TGTGCCAGCAGCCCCCGGACATCCGGAACTTCTGGAAACACCATATATTTT. It codes for CASSPRTSGTSGNTIYF. The chain carries TRBV3-1 (or the pseudogene TRBV3-2) and TRBJ1-3, with TRBD1 as a possible D gene (5 bases). Germline V gene sequence: CDR1 LGHDT, CDR2 YNNKEL (reference sequence). The CDR3 sequence is 17 residues long. Between the trimmed V and J ends, which lost 4 bases and 1 base, there was a span of 17 bases.

The table lists this clone with a few counts. This chain links TRBV25-1 with TRBJ1-3; the match to TRBD1 covers 8 bases. The germline CDR1 and CDR2 sequences are MGHDK and SYGVNS. V gave up 3 bases and J gave up 7 bases; unmatched junction bases: 5. This CDR3 is 14 amino acids long. The CDR3 here is CASSDRTGFNTIYF. The CDR3 DNA reads as TGTGCCAGCAGTGACCGGACAGGGTTTAACACCATATATTTT.

This clone was picked up a small number of times. The CDR3 DNA follows: TGCGCCAGCAGCGGAACAGGGGGTGGTAAAGCTTTCTTT. It encodes CASSGTGGGKAFF. This sequence joins TRBV5-1 and TRBJ1-1, with TRBD1 identical over 8 bases. Germline CDR1 is SGHRS and CDR2 is YFSETQ. CDR3 size: 13 residues. The V segment lost 4 bases and the J segment 9 bases; nucleotides outside the gene matches: 8.

This chain links TRBV5-1 with TRBJ1-1; the match to TRBD1 covers 10 bases. Germline CDR1 reads SGHRS; CDR2 reads YFSETQ. The V and J ends lost 3 bases and 1 base, in that order; junction bases with no gene match: 3. The CDR3 length is 15 residues. CDR3 protein: CASSWRTGGNTEAFF. The CDR3 nucleotides read TGCGCCAGCAGCTGGAGGACAGGGGGGAACACTGAAGCTTTCTTT.

This sequence joins TRBV11-3 and TRBJ2-5, with D possibly being TRBD2 (6 bases). Germline lookup yields CDR1 SGHNT and CDR2 YENEEA. The CDR3 sequence is 15 residues long. The V and J ends lost 5 bases and 3 bases respectively, with 16 bases between them. CDR3 DNA: TGTGCCAGCAGCCCTGATCGGGGCGGGGAAGAGACCCAGTACTTC. It encodes CASSPDRGGEETQYF.

This chain links TRBV5-6 with TRBJ1-1; D is perhaps TRBD1 (5 bases). Per germline, CDR1 SGHDT and CDR2 YYEEEE. The ends were cut back, 3 bases at V and 5 bases at J, with 20 bases in the middle. The CDR3 runs 16 residues. The chain's CDR3 is CASSSMSGGVGTEAFF. CDR3 DNA sequence: TGTGCCAGCAGCTCCATGAGCGGGGGAGTAGGGACTGAAGCTTTCTTT. The entire variable domain, with the rest obtained from reference TRBV5-6 and TRBJ1-1, is as follows: DAGVTQSPTHLIKTRGQQVTLRCSPKSGHDTVSWYQQALGQGPQFIFQYYEEEERQRGNFPDRFSGHQFPNYSSELNVNALLLGDSALYLCASSSMSGGVGTEAFFGQGTRLTVV.

The chain combines TRBV5-4 with TRBJ2-7, with D perhaps matching TRBD1 (6 bases). The CDR3 sequence is 14 residues long. V was trimmed by 0 bases and J by 1 base, leaving 8 bases between them. Germline loops: CDR1 SGHNT, CDR2 YYREEE (reference sequence). The CDR3 here is CASSLGDRSYEQYF. The CDR3 nucleotides are TGTGCCAGCAGCTTGGGAGACAGGTCCTACGAGCAGTACTTC.

This chain uses TRBV30 with TRBJ2-1; TRBD2 aligns across 7 bases. The CDR3 length is 15 residues. Germline CDR1 is GTSNPN and CDR2 is SVGIG (reference sequence). J was trimmed by 8 bases and V by 0 bases; bases with no gene match: 10. CDR3 sequence (DNA): TGTGCCTGGAGTGTACTTCCCGGGGGGATGGATGAGCAGTTCTTC. Translating gives CAWSVLPGGMDEQFF. The entire variable domain, with the rest obtained from reference TRBV30 and TRBJ2-1, is as follows: SQTIHQWPATLVQPVGSPLSLECTVEGTSNPNLYWYRQAAGRGLQLLFYSVGIGQISSEVPQNLSASRPQDRQFILSSKKLLLSDSGFYLCAWSVLPGGMDEQFFGPGTRLTVL.

The chain combines TRBV7-9 with TRBJ1-2; no clear D gene. CDR1 and CDR2 from the germline V gene are SEHNR and FQNEAQ (reference sequence). Trimming took 1 base from V and 0 from J, leaving 9 bases between them. The CDR3 has 15 residues. CDR3 sequence reads: CASSLDSVANYGYTF. Here the CDR3 DNA reads TGTGCCAGCAGCTTAGATAGCGTCGCTAACTATGGCTACACCTTC.

V and J are TRBV3-1 (or the pseudogene TRBV3-2) and TRBJ1-5; no reliable D call. The germline CDR1 and CDR2 sequences are LGHDT and YNNKEL (reference sequence). Trimming shortened V by 4 bases and J by 0 bases, and 10 bases separated the two germline ends. This CDR3 spans 15 amino acids. The CDR3 DNA is TGTGCCAGCAGCCCCACACCTTATAGCAATCAGCCCCAGCATTTT. It yields the protein CASSPTPYSNQPQHF.

The sample holds one count of this clone. V is TRBV10-3 and J is TRBJ1-2; tentatively, D is TRBD1 (6 bases). From germline, CDR1 is ENHRY and CDR2 SYGVKD. This CDR3 has 13 residues. Trimming cost V 2 bases and J 4 bases, with 8 bases left between them. As DNA, the CDR3 is TGTGCCATCAGTGAGGGGGACATCTATGGCTACACCTTC. Its protein product is CAISEGDIYGYTF.

This sequence joins TRBV7-2 and TRBJ1-2; D unclear. There are 13 residues in the CDR3. Per the germline V gene, CDR1 is SGHTA and CDR2 is FQGNSA. V was cut by 3 bases and J by 4 bases, with 9 bases left in between. Here the CDR3 DNA reads TGTGCCAGCAGCTTCGGCAGGTCCTATGGCTACACCTTC. Translation gives CASSFGRSYGYTF.

The chain has TRBV6-5 and TRBJ1-2, with TRBD1 matching over 8 bases. CDR1 MNHEY and CDR2 SVGAGI come from the germline V gene. This CDR3 spans 13 amino acids. V lost 5 bases, J lost 8 bases, and 7 bases stayed unmatched. CDR3 residues: CASSTKDRAGYTF. Here the CDR3 DNA reads TGTGCCAGCAGTACGAAGGACAGGGCGGGCTACACCTTC.

The gene calls are TRBV19 and TRBJ1-2, with 8 positions matching TRBD1. The CDR3 has 16 residues. CDR1 and CDR2 (germline): LNHDA, SQIVND (reference sequence). V trimming: 8 bases; J trimming: 3 bases; junction bases outside the gene matches: 14. The CDR3 reads CASHEAGTGNYYGYTF. CDR3 nucleotides: TGTGCCAGTCATGAGGCCGGGACAGGAAACTACTATGGCTACACCTTC.

The rearrangement links TRBV4-1 to TRBJ1-5; weak D call: TRBD1 (5 bases). This CDR3 is 16 amino acids long. Germline V gene sequence: CDR1 MGHRA, CDR2 YSYEKL. V lost 0 bases and J lost 0, with 9 bases in between. The CDR3 loop is CASSQEQGYSNQPQHF. Written as DNA, the CDR3 is TGCGCCAGCAGCCAAGAGCAGGGATATAGCAATCAGCCCCAGCATTTT.

V gene TRBV12-3 or TRBV12-4 combines with J gene TRBJ2-7, with D possibly matching TRBD1 (7 bases). The V and J ends lost 6 bases and 4 bases respectively, with 13 bases between them. The CDR3 contains 13 residues. CDR3 coding DNA: TGTGCCAGCAGCCAGGGGGGAGTATACGAGCAGTACTTC. It yields the protein CASSQGGVYEQYF.